This T cell receptor (beta chain) was obtained from a study of T cells in women clearing cervical HPV infection (dated by TCRdb to the late 2010s). About the study as a whole: The cases were roughly 23 women with histologically confirmed HPV16-related CIN3 or worse, and 2 of those women had invasive cancers. The controls were 25 or so women whose single incident HPV16 infection cleared within 12 months with no development of precancer or cancer. Case blood was taken at the visit when the lesion was first identified, whereas control blood was taken when infection was no longer detected. Among cases, blood sampling came a median of nearly 150 days after lesion detection, with an interquartile range of roughly 90 to 230 days. HLA typing was available for only a few women, so HLA type could not be excluded as a confounder. The exploratory proof-of-principle case-control study was nested within the Guanacaste HPV Natural History Study in Costa Rica and compared TCR repertoires across cervical HPV16 outcomes. Cases and controls were matched on age within five years and on year of sample collection. Cases had a median age of about 34 years compared with 38 for controls, and baseline characteristics showed no significant differences between the groups. In the parent cohort, around 10,000 women aged 18 or older were enrolled in Guanacaste, Costa Rica, during about 1993 to 1994 and then followed for approximately 7 years. Quality controls consisted of five blinded duplicates per group, for a total of some 60 samples made up of approximately 50 participants and some 10 replicates. The paper as a whole reports these results and caveats: Significantly higher TCR repertoire richness was observed in CIN3+ cases than in controls across sequencing depths, whereas no difference in evenness was found. T-cell numbers per sample were unknown, so richness differences could reflect varying T-cell content rather than repertoire biology. The cross-sectional design could not show whether the associations came before the infection or were a result of it, and neither effector/memory subsets nor HPV-specific T cells were isolated. Cases were distinguished from controls with an estimated AUC of approximately 0.8 by random forest classifiers combining richness and V gene abundances. Cases had lower TRBV6-7 relative abundance than controls (approximately 0.11% versus 0.16%; Bonferroni P = 0.0008).

Every participant had a single incident cervical HPV16 infection, and women with prevalent HPV16 infections were excluded. Cervical HPV DNA was detected by MY09/MY11 PCR and genotyped by dot-blot hybridization. About 15 mL of heparinized blood were centrifuged, and the buffy coat was aliquoted, frozen at -30°C, then stored at -80°C. Genomic DNA was extracted from buffy coat specimens using QIAGEN kits. TCR beta CDR3 regions were amplified by multiplex PCR from an average of roughly 1.1 ug genomic DNA per sample using the immunoSEQ assay. Primer bias was corrected in the assay by using a complete synthetic TCR repertoire to establish an amplification baseline. The amplicons were sequenced using the Illumina platform. The published analysis was carried out like this. Error correction of the sequences involved clustering with frequency ratios plus a modified nearest-neighbor algorithm, after which the sequences were analyzed in the immunoSEQ Analyzer using IMGT gene definitions. At each rarefaction depth, TCR richness and evenness were averaged across 20 rarefaction repeats, and samples with fewer sequences than that depth were excluded. Wilcoxon rank sum tests with FDR correction were used to compare relative abundances of V, D and J genes between the groups. An intraclass correlation of approximately 96% for TCR richness and an average of around 80% across some 70 gene segments were obtained from the blinded duplicates. TCRdb's version of the immuneACCESS table is confined to in-frame rearrangements and falls short of the full clone set. An unresolved V gene accounts for under half of the shortfall where checked; the remainder is of unknown origin. That table gives V, J and clone size, and the DNA gave D and trimming. This sample's table carries 40,000 to 55,000 clones. In total, the top ten clones hold approximately 1% of the sample.

A word on this clone: Its antigen specificity is not known. The DNA ends 3 residues before the CDR3 does, and the rest of the CDR3 is filled in from the germline J gene.

CDR1 and CDR2 were assigned from the germline V gene as SGHDT and YYEEEE. Including the terminal cysteine and phenylalanine, the CDR3 comprises 12 residues. The DNA shown is the part of the CDR3 that was read: 27 bases, in frame from base 1. The receptor was isolated from a woman aged 18-70 years with a cervical HPV16 infection that either progressed to CIN3+ or cleared (not recorded which). Sequencing input: blood buffy coat. Recombination connected TRBV5-6 to TRBJ1-1; the D gene assignment is ambiguous. The sequenced CDR3 bases are TGTGCCAGCAGCTCCAACACCAGGTGG. Translated, it gives CASSSNTRW. The CDR3, in full, reads CASSSNTRWAFF.